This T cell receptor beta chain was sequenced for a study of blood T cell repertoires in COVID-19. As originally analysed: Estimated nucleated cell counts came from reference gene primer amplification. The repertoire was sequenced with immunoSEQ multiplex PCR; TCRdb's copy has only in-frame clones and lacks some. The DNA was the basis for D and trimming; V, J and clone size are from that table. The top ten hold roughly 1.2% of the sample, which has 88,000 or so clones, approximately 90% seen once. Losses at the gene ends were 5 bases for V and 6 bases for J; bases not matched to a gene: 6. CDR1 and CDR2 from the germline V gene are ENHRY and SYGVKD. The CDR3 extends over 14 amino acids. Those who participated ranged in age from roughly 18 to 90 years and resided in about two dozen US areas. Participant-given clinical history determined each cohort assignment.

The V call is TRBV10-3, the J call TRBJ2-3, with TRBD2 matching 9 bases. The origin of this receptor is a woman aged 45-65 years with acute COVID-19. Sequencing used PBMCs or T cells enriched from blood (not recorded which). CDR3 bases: TGTGCCATCAGTTTAGCGGGGGCCGAGGATACGCAGTATTTT. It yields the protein CAISLAGAEDTQYF.